This T cell receptor (beta chain) was identified during a study of shared clonotypes between healthy human individuals. Overall study results and limits: A handful of donors showed sharing of about 4.8% of naive CD4 clonotypes. Larger richness was generally estimated for naive than memory subsets. Non-shared clonotypes had lower generation probabilities than those shared by all four donors.

As concerns this clone: What it binds is not known.

Repertoires were generated with immunoSEQ multiplex PCR, while TCRdb's copy carries only in-frame clones and drops some. This sample has about 1 million clones, with 70% to 80% found just once. The TCR sequence derives from a man younger than 30 in good health. Sequencing was carried out using memory CD4+ T cells sorted from blood. Regarding subset: CD45RA-negative fraction.

CDR3 in amino acids: CASSLGWDRKNTEAFF. The DNA of the CDR3 is TGTGCCAGCAGCTTGGGTTGGGACAGGAAGAACACTGAAGCTTTCTTT. The chain employs TRBV5-4 and TRBJ1-1, with TRBD1 matching 8 bases. CDR1 SGHNT and CDR2 YYREEE come from the germline V gene (reference sequence). This CDR3 has 16 amino acids. The V segment lost 0 bases and the J segment 1 base; nucleotides outside the gene matches: 5. Filled out from reference TRBV5-4 and TRBJ1-1, the complete variable domain reads ETGVTQSPTHLIKTRGQQVTLRCSSQSGHNTVSWYQQALGQGPQFIFQYYREEENGRGNFPPRFSGLQFPNYSSELNVNALELDDSALYLCASSLGWDRKNTEAFFGQGTRLTVV.